These T cell receptor beta chains were read from a single sample in a study of T cell responses to AZD1222 COVID-19 vaccine. This table comes from immunoSEQ multiplex PCR, and its TCRdb copy is limited to in-frame clones, with some not included. The table lists around 95,000 clones, approximately 90% of them singletons, with 1.8% in the top ten. The starting material was peripheral blood, obtained on day 0 of AZD1222 vaccination. Receptor source: an adult in good health. Both conserved end residues are trimmed from each CDR3. The D gene is left open where the match is weak. The size entry is marked missing in some rows and otherwise reads once, few, many or a size class.

D gene: NA
clone size: NA
V gene: TRBV27
CDR3 protein: ASSFTPSYNEQF

D gene: NA
clone size: NA
V gene: TRBV7-8
CDR3 protein: ASSSGRLSYEQY

D gene: NA
clone size: NA
V gene: TRBV19
CDR3 protein: ASSIEGQGMGQPQH

D gene: NA
clone size: NA
V gene: TRBV5-4
CDR3 protein: ASSLVGVNEQF

D gene: NA
clone size: NA
V gene: TRBV6-5
CDR3 protein: ASSYSMNIEEGEQF

D gene: NA
clone size: NA
V gene: TRBV27
CDR3 protein: ASSSRTRETQY

D gene: TRBD1
clone size: once
V gene: TRBV11-3
CDR3 protein: ASSRLGTEETQY

D gene: TRBD1
clone size: NA
V gene: TRBV24-1
CDR3 protein: ATSPGQATYEQY

D gene: NA
clone size: NA
V gene: TRBV11-2
CDR3 protein: ASSPGTGMVSYEQY

D gene: TRBD1
clone size: NA
V gene: TRBV3-1/TRBV3-2
CDR3 protein: ASSQADRVLNSPLH

D gene: TRBD2
clone size: few
V gene: TRBV9
CDR3 protein: ASSVGLAEDTQY

D gene: NA
clone size: NA
V gene: TRBV7-3
CDR3 protein: ASSPTGSGYTGELF

D gene: TRBD1
clone size: NA
V gene: TRBV11-2
CDR3 protein: ASSLDPQGADTEAF

D gene: NA
clone size: NA
V gene: TRBV6-2/TRBV6-3
CDR3 protein: ASSFWRTNQETQY

D gene: NA
clone size: NA
V gene: TRBV6-5
CDR3 protein: ASNRGTSTNEQF

D gene: TRBD1
clone size: NA
V gene: TRBV19
CDR3 protein: ASRTGGTKNIQY

D gene: NA
clone size: NA
V gene: TRBV27
CDR3 protein: ASSPKPGGRSGQPQH

D gene: NA
clone size: NA
V gene: TRBV28
CDR3 protein: ASSLRLGLATLNYGYT

D gene: NA
clone size: NA
V gene: TRBV7-9
CDR3 protein: ASSLRRDEAF

D gene: NA
clone size: NA
V gene: TRBV3-1/TRBV3-2
CDR3 protein: ASSQMMTEAYEQY

D gene: NA
clone size: NA
V gene: TRBV6-1
CDR3 protein: ASSERVQLALH

D gene: NA
clone size: few
V gene: TRBV21-1
CDR3 protein: ASSTQIANYGYT

D gene: TRBD1
clone size: NA
V gene: TRBV7-2
CDR3 protein: ASRAPGQLTEAF

D gene: NA
clone size: NA
V gene: TRBV9
CDR3 protein: ASSVDFRVGGTEAF

D gene: NA
clone size: NA
V gene: TRBV9
CDR3 protein: ASSLTAFYRNTQF

D gene: TRBD2
clone size: NA
V gene: TRBV30
CDR3 protein: AWTPLSGRRNEQF

D gene: NA
clone size: NA
V gene: TRBV29-1
CDR3 protein: SVDTGNYEQY

D gene: NA
clone size: NA
V gene: TRBV9
CDR3 protein: ASSPHDLQGDTQY

D gene: TRBD1
clone size: NA
V gene: TRBV3-1/TRBV3-2
CDR3 protein: ASSKDRGGATNEKLF

D gene: NA
clone size: NA
V gene: TRBV6-5
CDR3 protein: ASSLGSKYEQY

D gene: NA
clone size: once
V gene: TRBV18
CDR3 protein: ASSQGELPYGYT

D gene: NA
clone size: NA
V gene: TRBV29-1
CDR3 protein: SVGGGDYSNQPQH

D gene: NA
clone size: NA
V gene: TRBV10-1
CDR3 protein: ASRRGRDTEAF

D gene: TRBD2
clone size: NA
V gene: TRBV10-1
CDR3 protein: ASSEGLAGVDTQY

D gene: NA
clone size: NA
V gene: TRBV5-1
CDR3 protein: ASRLGGSGYEQY

D gene: NA
clone size: NA
V gene: TRBV11-2
CDR3 protein: ASSLAPGEDGYT

D gene: TRBD2
clone size: once
V gene: TRBV27
CDR3 protein: ASSLGGSYEQY

D gene: NA
clone size: NA
V gene: TRBV19
CDR3 protein: ASKRGARNTEAF

D gene: NA
clone size: NA
V gene: TRBV11-2
CDR3 protein: ASSLLALSDSLNTEAF

D gene: NA
clone size: NA
V gene: TRBV7-9
CDR3 protein: ASSLTPQSYEQY

D gene: TRBD1
clone size: NA
V gene: TRBV5-1
CDR3 protein: ASSSRDRASANYGYT